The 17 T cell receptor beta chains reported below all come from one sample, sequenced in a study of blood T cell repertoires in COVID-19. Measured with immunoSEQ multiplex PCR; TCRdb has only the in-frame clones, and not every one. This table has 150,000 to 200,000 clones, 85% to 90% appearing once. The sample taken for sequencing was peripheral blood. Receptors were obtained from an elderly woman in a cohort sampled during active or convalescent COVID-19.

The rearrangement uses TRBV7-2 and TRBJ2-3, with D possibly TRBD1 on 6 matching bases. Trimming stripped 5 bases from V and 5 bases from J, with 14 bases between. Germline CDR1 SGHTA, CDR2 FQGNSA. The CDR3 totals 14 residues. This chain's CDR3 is CASSLTAGEDTQYF. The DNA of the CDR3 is TGTGCCAGCAGCCTAACGGCAGGGGAAGATACGCAGTATTTT.

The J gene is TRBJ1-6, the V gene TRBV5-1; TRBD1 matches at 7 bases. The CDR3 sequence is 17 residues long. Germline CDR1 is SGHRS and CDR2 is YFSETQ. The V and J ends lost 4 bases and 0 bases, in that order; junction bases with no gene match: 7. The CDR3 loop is CASSPLQGSSYNSPLHF. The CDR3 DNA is TGCGCCAGCAGCCCTCTACAGGGGAGCTCCTATAATTCACCCCTCCACTTT.

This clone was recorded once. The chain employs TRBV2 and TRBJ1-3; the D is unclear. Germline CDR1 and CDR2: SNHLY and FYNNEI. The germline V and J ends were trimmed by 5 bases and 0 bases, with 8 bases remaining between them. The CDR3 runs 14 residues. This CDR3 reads CASSRLSSGNTIYF. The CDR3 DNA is TGTGCCAGCAGTCGTCTAAGCTCTGGAAACACCATATATTTT.

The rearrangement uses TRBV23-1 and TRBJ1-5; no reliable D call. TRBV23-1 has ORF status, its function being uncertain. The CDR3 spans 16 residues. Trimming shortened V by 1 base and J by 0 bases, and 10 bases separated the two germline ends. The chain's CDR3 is CASSQLTTDSNQPQHF. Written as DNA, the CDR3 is TGCGCCAGCAGTCAATTGACAACAGATAGCAATCAGCCCCAGCATTTT.

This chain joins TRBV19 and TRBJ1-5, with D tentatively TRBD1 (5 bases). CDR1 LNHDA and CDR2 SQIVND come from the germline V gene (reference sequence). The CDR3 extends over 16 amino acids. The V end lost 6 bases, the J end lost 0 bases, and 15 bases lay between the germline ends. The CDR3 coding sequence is TGTGCCAGTAGGACCTGGGGCCCTGATAGCAATCAGCCCCAGCATTTT. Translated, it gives CASRTWGPDSNQPQHF.

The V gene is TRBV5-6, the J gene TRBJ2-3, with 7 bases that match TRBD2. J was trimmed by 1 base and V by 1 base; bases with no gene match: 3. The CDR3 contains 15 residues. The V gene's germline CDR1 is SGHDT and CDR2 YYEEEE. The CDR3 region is CASSLQAGGTDTQYF. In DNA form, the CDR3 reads TGTGCCAGCAGCTTGCAGGCGGGGGGCACAGATACGCAGTATTTT.

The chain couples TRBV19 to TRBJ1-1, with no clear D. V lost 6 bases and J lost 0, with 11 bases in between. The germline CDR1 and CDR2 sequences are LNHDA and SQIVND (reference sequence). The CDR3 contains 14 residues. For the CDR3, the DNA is TGTGCCAGTAGCTTGGCCGGAGTGAACACTGAAGCTTTCTTT. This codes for CASSLAGVNTEAFF.

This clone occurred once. The CDR3 loop is CASSQGALNEKLFF. Written as DNA, the CDR3 is TGTGCCAGCAGTCAGGGGGCCCTTAATGAAAAACTGTTTTTT. The J gene is TRBJ1-4, the V gene TRBV2; 8 positions agree with TRBD1. This CDR3 region has 14 residues. J gave up 4 bases and V 5 bases, and 3 bases lay outside the gene matches. Germline V gene lookup returns CDR1 SNHLY and CDR2 FYNNEI.

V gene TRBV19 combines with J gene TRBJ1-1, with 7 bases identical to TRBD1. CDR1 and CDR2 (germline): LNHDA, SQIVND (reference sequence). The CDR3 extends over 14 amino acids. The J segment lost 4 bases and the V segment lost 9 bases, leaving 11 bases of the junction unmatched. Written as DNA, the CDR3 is TGTGCCAGCGCCCGGGTCACAGGGGTCACTGAAGCTTTCTTT. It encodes CASARVTGVTEAFF.

CDR3 DNA: TGCGCCAGCATGTACTTGCAAAACACCGGGGAGCTGTTTTTT. Protein product: CASMYLQNTGELFF. This sequence joins TRBV5-1 and TRBJ2-2; D is unresolved. V was trimmed by 6 bases and J by 2 bases, leaving 11 bases between them. The CDR3 runs 14 residues. Germline loops: CDR1 SGHRS, CDR2 YFSETQ.

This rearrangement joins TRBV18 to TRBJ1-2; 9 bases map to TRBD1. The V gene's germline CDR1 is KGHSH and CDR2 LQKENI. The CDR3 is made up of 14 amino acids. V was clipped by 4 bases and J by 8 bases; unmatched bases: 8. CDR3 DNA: TGTGCCAGCTCACTCGACAGGGGGATAGCGGGCTACACCTTC. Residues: CASSLDRGIAGYTF.

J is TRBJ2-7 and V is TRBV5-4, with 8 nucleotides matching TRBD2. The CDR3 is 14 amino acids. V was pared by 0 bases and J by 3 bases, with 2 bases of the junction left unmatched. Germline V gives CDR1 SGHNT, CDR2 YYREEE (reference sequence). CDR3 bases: TGTGCCAGCAGCTTGGGCGGGGGGATCTACGAGCAGTACTTC. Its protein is CASSLGGGIYEQYF. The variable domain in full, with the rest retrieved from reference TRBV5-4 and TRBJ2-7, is ETGVTQSPTHLIKTRGQQVTLRCSSQSGHNTVSWYQQALGQGPQFIFQYYREEENGRGNFPPRFSGLQFPNYSSELNVNALELDDSALYLCASSLGGGIYEQYFGPGTRLTVT.

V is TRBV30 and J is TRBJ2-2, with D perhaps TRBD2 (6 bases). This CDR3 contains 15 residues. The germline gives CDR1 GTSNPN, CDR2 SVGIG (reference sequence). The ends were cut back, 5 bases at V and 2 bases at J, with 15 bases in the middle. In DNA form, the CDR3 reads TGTGCCTGGGACCCGGGACTTCTAAACACCGGGGAGCTGTTTTTT. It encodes CAWDPGLLNTGELFF.

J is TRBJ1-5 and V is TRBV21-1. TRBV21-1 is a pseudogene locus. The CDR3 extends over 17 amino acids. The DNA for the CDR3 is TGTGCCAGCAGCCCTTCCTCGATGCTTTTAGGCAATCAGCCCCAGCATTTT. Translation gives CASSPSSMLLGNQPQHF.

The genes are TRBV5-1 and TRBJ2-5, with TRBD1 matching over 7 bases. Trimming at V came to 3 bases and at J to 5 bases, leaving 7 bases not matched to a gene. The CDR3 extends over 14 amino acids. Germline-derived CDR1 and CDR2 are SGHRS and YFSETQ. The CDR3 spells CASSSNGGQETQYF. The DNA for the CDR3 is TGCGCCAGCAGCTCGAATGGGGGACAGGAGACCCAGTACTTC.

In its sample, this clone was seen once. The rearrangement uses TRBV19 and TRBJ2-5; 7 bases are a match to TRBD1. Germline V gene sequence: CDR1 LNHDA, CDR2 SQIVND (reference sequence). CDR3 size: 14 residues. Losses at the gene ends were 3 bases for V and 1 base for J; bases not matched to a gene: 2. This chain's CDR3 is CASSMGTAQETQYF. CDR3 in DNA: TGTGCCAGTAGTATGGGGACAGCCCAAGAGACCCAGTACTTC.

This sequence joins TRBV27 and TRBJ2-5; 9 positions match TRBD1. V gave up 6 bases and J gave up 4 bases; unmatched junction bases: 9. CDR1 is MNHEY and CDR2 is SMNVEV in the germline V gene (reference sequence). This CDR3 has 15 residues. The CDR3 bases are TGTGCCAGCAGCCGTCCCGGGACAGGGATAGAGACCCAGTACTTC. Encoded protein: CASSRPGTGIETQYF.